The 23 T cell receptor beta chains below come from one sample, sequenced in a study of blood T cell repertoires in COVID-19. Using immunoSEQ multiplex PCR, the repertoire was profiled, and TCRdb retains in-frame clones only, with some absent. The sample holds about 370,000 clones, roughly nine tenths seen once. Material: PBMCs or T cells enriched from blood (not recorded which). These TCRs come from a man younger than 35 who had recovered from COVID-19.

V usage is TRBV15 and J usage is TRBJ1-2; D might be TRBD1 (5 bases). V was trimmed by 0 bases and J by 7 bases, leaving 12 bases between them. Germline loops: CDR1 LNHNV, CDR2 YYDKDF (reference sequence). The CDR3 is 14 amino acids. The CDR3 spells CATSRDGRAGGYTF. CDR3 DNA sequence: TGTGCCACCAGCAGAGATGGCAGGGCCGGTGGCTACACCTTC.

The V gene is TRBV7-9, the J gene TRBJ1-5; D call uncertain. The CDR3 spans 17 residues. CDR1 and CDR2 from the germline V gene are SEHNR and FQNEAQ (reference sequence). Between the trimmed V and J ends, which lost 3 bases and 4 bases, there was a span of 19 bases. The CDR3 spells CASSLGRMTVLNQPQHF. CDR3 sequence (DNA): TGTGCCAGCAGCTTGGGCAGGATGACGGTCCTAAATCAGCCCCAGCATTTT.

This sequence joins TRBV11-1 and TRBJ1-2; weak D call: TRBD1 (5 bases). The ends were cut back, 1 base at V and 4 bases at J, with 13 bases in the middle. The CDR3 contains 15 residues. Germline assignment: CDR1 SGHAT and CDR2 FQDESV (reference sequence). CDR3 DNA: TGTGCCAGCAGCTTAGTTAGCCAGGGCTCCTATGGCTACACCTTC. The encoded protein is CASSLVSQGSYGYTF.

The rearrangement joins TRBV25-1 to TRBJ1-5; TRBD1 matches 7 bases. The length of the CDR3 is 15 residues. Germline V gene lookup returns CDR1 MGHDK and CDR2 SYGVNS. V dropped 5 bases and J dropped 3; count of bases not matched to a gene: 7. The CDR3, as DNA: TGTGCCAGCAGTCCCCGGGACAGCTTCAATCAGCCCCAGCATTTT. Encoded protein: CASSPRDSFNQPQHF.

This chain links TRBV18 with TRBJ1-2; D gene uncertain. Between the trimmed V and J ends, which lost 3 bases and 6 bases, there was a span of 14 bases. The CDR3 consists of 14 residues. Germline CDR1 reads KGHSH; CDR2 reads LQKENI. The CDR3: CASSPWAGGNGYTF. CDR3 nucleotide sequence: TGTGCCAGCTCACCCTGGGCGGGAGGTAATGGCTACACCTTC.

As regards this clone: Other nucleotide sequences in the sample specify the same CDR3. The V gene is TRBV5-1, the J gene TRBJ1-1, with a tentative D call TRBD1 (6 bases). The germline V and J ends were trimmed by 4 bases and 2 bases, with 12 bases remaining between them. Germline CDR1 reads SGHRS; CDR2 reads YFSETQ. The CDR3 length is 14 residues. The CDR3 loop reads CASSPGQPNTEAFF. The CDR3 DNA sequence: TGCGCCAGCAGCCCGGGACAACCAAACACTGAAGCTTTCTTT.

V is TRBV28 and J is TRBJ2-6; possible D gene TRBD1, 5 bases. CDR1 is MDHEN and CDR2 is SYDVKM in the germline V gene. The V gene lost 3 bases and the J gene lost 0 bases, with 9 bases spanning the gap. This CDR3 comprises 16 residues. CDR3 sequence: CASSLVDSSGANVLTF. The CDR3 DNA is TGTGCCAGCAGTTTGGTAGACAGCTCTGGGGCCAACGTCCTGACTTTC.

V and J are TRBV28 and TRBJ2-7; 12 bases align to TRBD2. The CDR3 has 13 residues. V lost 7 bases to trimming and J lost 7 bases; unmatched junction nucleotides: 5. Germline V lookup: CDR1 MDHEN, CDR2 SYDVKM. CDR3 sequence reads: CASNPSGRGEQYF. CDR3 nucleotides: TGTGCCAGCAACCCTAGCGGGAGGGGAGAGCAGTACTTC.

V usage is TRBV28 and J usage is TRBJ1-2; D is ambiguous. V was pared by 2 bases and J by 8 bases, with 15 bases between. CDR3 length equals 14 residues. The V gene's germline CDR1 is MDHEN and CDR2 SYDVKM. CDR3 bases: TGTGCCAGCAGTTTACCCCTCGGGTCGGGGGGCTACACCTTC. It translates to CASSLPLGSGGYTF.

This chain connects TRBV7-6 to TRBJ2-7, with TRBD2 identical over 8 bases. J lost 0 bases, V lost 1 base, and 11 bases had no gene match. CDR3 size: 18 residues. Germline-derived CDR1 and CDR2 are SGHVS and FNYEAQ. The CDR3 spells CASSLDLRASGRSYEQYF. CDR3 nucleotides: TGTGCCAGCAGCTTAGACCTCCGGGCTAGCGGGCGCTCCTACGAGCAGTACTTC.

DNA of the CDR3: TGTGCCAGCAGTTTATATTCCGTATTCGGGACAGTGAACACTGAAGCTTTCTTT. Translated: CASSLYSVFGTVNTEAFF. This chain uses TRBV28 with TRBJ1-1; 7 positions agree with TRBD1. This CDR3 is 18 amino acids long. In germline, CDR1 is MDHEN, CDR2 SYDVKM. Unmatched junction bases numbered 11, after V lost 1 base and J lost 0 bases.

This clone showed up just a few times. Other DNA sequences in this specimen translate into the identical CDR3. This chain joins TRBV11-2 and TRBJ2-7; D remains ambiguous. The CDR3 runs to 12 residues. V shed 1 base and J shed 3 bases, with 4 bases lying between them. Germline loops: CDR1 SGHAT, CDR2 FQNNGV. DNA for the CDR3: TGTGCCAGCAGCTTAGGTAGCTACGAGCAGTACTTC. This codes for CASSLGSYEQYF.

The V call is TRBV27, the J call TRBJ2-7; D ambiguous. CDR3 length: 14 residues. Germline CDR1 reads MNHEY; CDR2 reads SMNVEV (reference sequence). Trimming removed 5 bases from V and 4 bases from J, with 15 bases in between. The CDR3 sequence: CASSGLGPFYEQYF. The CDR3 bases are TGTGCCAGCAGTGGGCTGGGTCCTTTTTACGAGCAGTACTTC.

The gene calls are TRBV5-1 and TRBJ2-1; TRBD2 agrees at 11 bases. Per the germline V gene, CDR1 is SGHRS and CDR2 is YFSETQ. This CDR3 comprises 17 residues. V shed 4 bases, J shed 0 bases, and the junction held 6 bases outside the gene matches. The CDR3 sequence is CASSGGLAGISYNEQFF. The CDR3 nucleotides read TGCGCCAGCAGCGGCGGACTAGCGGGCATCTCCTACAATGAGCAGTTCTTC. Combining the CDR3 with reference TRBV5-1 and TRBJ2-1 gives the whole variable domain KAGVTQTPRYLIKTRGQQVTLSCSPISGHRSVSWYQQTPGQGLQFLFEYFSETQRNKGNFPGRFSGRQFSNSRSEMNVSTLELGDSALYLCASSGGLAGISYNEQFFGPGTRLTVL.

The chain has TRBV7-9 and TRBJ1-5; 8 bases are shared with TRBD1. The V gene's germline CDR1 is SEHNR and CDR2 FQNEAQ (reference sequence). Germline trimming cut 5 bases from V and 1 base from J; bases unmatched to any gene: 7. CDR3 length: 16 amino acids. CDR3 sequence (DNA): TGTGCCAGCAGCCCCTGGACAGGGTCGAGCAATCAGCCCCAGCATTTT. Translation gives CASSPWTGSSNQPQHF.

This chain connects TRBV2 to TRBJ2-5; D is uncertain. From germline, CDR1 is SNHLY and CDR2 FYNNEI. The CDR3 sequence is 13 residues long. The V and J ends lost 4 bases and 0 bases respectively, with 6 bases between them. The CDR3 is CASSAPNQETQYF. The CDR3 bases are TGTGCCAGCAGTGCTCCTAACCAAGAGACCCAGTACTTC.

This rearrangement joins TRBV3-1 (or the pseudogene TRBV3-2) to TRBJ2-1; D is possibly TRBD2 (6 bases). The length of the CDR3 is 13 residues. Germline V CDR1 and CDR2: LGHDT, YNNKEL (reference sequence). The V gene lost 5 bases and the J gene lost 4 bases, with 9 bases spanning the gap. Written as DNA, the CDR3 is TGTGCCAGCAGCGTCGGGACTTACAATGAGCAGTTCTTC. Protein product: CASSVGTYNEQFF.

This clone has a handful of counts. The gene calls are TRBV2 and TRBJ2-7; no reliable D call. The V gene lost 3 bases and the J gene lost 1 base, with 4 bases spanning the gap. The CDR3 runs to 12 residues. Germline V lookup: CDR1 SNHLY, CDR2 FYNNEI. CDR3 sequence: CASSDMSYEQYF. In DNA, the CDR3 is TGTGCCAGCAGTGACATGTCCTACGAGCAGTACTTC.

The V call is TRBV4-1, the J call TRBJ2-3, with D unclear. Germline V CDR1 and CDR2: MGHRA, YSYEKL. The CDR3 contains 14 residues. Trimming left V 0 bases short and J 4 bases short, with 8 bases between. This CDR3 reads CASSQDDRADTQYF. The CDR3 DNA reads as TGCGCCAGCAGCCAAGACGATAGAGCAGATACGCAGTATTTT.

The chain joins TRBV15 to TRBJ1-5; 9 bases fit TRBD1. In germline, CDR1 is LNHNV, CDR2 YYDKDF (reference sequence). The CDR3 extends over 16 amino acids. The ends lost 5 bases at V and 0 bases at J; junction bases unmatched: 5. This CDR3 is CATSGTGGYSNQPQHF. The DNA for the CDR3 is TGTGCCACCAGCGGTACAGGGGGCTATAGCAATCAGCCCCAGCATTTT.

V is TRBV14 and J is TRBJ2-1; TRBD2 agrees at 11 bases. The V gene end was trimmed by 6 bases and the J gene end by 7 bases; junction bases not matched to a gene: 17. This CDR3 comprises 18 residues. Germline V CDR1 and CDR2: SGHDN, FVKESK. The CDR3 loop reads CASRKALGMGLADNEQFF. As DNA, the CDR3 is TGTGCCAGCAGAAAAGCCCTGGGTATGGGACTAGCGGATAATGAGCAGTTCTTC.

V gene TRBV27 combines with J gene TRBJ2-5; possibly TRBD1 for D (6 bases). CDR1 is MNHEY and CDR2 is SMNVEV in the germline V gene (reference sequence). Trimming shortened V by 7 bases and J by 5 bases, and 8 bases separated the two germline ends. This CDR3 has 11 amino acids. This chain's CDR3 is CASIRGETQYF. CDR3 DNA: TGTGCCAGCATAAGGGGGGAGACCCAGTACTTC.

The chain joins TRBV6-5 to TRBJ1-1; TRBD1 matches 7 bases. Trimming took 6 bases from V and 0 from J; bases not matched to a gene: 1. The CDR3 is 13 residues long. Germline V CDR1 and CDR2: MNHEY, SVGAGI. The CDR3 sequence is CASSGQVNTEAFF. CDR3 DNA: TGTGCCAGCAGCGGACAGGTGAACACTGAAGCTTTCTTT.